This T cell receptor beta chain was identified in a study of PD-1 blockade in classical Hodgkin lymphoma. Study-wide results and limits: Whoever responded completely had baseline diversity much like that seen in newly diagnosed patients. CD4+ but not CD8+ TCR diversity rose significantly by C4D1.

After autologous stem cell transplantation all patients relapsed, and prior brentuximab vedotin exposure differed between cohorts. Patients showed best responses of complete response, partial response or progressive disease. The repertoire was sequenced with immunoSEQ multiplex PCR; TCRdb's copy has only in-frame clones and lacks some. The sample has approximately 17,000 clones; over 80% are singletons. About this clone: Its specificity is unknown.

The CDR3 is made up of 18 amino acids. Trimming took 5 bases from V and 0 from J, leaving 17 bases between them. Germline-derived CDR1 and CDR2 are LNHDA and SQIVND (reference sequence). The V gene is TRBV19, the J gene TRBJ1-6; D remains ambiguous. The input for sequencing was peripheral blood mononuclear cells (PBMCs), taken before the second cycle of nivolumab. The TCR comes from a human donor with classical Hodgkin lymphoma. For the CDR3, the DNA is TGTGCCAGTAGTGCCCAACGGGGAGCGAGCTCCTATAATTCACCCCTCCACTTT. Translation: CASSAQRGASSYNSPLHF.